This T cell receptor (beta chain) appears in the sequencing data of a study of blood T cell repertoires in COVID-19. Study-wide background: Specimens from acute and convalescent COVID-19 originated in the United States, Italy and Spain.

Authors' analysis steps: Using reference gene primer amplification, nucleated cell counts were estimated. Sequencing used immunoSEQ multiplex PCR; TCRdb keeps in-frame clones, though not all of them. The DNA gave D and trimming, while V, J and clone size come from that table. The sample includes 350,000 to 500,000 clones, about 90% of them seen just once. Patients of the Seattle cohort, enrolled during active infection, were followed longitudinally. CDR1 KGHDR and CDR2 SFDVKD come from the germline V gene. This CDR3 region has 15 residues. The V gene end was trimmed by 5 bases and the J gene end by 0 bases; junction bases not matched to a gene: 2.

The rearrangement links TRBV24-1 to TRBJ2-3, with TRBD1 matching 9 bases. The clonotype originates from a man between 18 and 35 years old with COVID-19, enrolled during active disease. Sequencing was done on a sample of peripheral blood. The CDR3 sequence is CATSAGTGSTDTQYF. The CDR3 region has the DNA TGTGCCACCAGTGCGGGGACAGGGAGCACAGATACGCAGTATTTT.